This TCR beta chain was identified in a study of blood T cell repertoires in COVID-19. Sequencing used immunoSEQ multiplex PCR; TCRdb keeps in-frame clones, though not all of them. The sample consists of 150,000 to 200,000 clones, roughly 90% of them appearing once. The sequenced sample consisted of peripheral blood. The TCR was taken from a man aged 60-69 years with active or convalescent COVID-19.

In nucleotides, the CDR3 is TGTGCCAGCAGTGGGGCAGTCAAACAGTACTTC. Translated: CASSGAVKQYF. The rearrangement links TRBV25-1 to TRBJ2-7; D remains unclear. The V gene's germline CDR1 is MGHDK and CDR2 SYGVNS. V dropped 4 bases and J dropped 10 bases, with 11 bases sitting between them. This CDR3 has 11 amino acids.